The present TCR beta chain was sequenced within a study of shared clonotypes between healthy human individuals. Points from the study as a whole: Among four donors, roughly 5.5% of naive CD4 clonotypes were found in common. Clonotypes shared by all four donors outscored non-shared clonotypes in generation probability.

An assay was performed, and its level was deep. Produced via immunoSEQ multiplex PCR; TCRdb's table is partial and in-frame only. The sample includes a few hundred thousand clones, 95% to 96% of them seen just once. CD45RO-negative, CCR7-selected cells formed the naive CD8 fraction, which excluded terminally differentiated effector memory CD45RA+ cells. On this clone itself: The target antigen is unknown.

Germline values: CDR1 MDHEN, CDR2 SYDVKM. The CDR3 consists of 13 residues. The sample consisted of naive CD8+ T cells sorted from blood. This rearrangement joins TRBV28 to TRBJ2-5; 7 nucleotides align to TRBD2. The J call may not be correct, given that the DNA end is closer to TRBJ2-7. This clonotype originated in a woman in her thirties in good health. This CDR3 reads CASSFGGSHEQYF. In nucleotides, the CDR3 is TGTGCCAGCAGTTTTGGCGGGAGCCACGAGCAGTACTTC.